A single sample gave rise to the 19 T cell receptor beta chains below, sequenced in a study of cytomegalovirus exposure and HLA in healthy donors. Primers included in the PCR were 60 Vbeta and 13 Jbeta primers. Method: immunoSEQ multiplex PCR; TCRdb's copy keeps in-frame clones and lacks some. The sample has around 170,000 clones; more than 70% are singletons. What was sequenced was PBMCs. These receptors originate from a girl aged 5-17 years in good health and CMV-seronegative.

V and J are TRBV4-2 and TRBJ2-1; D call uncertain. From germline, CDR1 is LGHNA and CDR2 YNFKEQ. V was shortened by 2 bases and J by 8 bases, with 4 bases between the two germline ends. The CDR3 is 11 amino acids. CDR3 DNA: TGTGCCAGCAGCCAAAGCGATGAGCAGTTCTTC. This codes for CASSQSDEQFF.

The DNA for the CDR3 is TGCGCCAGCGGCCCAGGGGGGAACACTGAAGCTTTCTTT. Protein: CASGPGGNTEAFF. The V and J genes are TRBV5-1 and TRBJ1-1; 7 bases fit TRBD1. This CDR3 is 13 amino acids long. V lost 7 bases, J lost 1 base, and 4 bases stayed unmatched. Germline-derived CDR1 and CDR2 are SGHRS and YFSETQ.

This chain connects TRBV5-4 to TRBJ2-7; TRBD2 matches at 10 bases. Germline V CDR1 and CDR2: SGHNT, YYREEE (reference sequence). The CDR3 spans 16 residues. The J segment lost 2 bases and the V segment lost 2 bases, leaving 7 bases of the junction unmatched. The chain's CDR3 is CASSFLGLAATYEQYF. In nucleotides, the CDR3 is TGTGCCAGCAGCTTTTTAGGACTAGCGGCGACCTACGAGCAGTACTTC.

This clone was counted once. The chain combines TRBV5-4 with TRBJ2-2; the D gene is possibly TRBD2 (7 bases). Germline V lookup: CDR1 SGHNT, CDR2 YYREEE (reference sequence). The V end was cut by 0 bases, the J end by 2 bases, with 14 bases between. This CDR3 region has 17 residues. In DNA form, the CDR3 reads TGTGCCAGCAGCTTGGCCTCGAGGGGGGGAAACACCGGGGAGCTGTTTTTT. Its protein product is CASSLASRGGNTGELFF. Based on the CDR3 plus reference TRBV5-4 and TRBJ2-2, the full variable domain is ETGVTQSPTHLIKTRGQQVTLRCSSQSGHNTVSWYQQALGQGPQFIFQYYREEENGRGNFPPRFSGLQFPNYSSELNVNALELDDSALYLCASSLASRGGNTGELFFGEGSRLTVL.

A few counts support this clone. The chain couples TRBV19 to TRBJ1-4, with 10 bases that match TRBD1. Unmatched junction bases numbered 3, after V lost 6 bases and J lost 5 bases. Per germline, CDR1 LNHDA and CDR2 SQIVND (reference sequence). This CDR3 comprises 14 residues. The CDR3 nucleotides are TGTGCCAGTAGCTCGGGACAGGGGAATGAAAAACTGTTTTTT. Its protein product is CASSSGQGNEKLFF.

The rearrangement joins TRBV7-9 to TRBJ1-6, with a tentative D call TRBD1 (5 bases). CDR1 and CDR2 (germline): SEHNR, FQNEAQ (reference sequence). V shed 5 bases and J shed 0 bases, with 14 bases lying between them. The CDR3 loop spans 17 amino acids. CDR3 amino acids: CASSPRTLNSYNSPLHF. CDR3 coding DNA: TGTGCCAGCAGCCCGCGGACACTGAACTCCTATAATTCACCCCTCCACTTT.

In its sample, this clone was seen once. The gene calls are TRBV7-3 and TRBJ1-6; 8 bases match TRBD1. Per the germline V gene, CDR1 is SGHTA and CDR2 is FQGTGA. The CDR3 sequence is 16 residues long. Trimming at V came to 3 bases and at J to 6 bases, leaving 7 bases not matched to a gene. The CDR3 loop reads CASSLSQGQGNSPLHF. In nucleotides, the CDR3 is TGTGCCAGCAGCTTGTCACAAGGACAGGGTAATTCACCCCTCCACTTT.

This clone occurred once. The chain uses TRBV2 and TRBJ1-1, with 8 bases identical to TRBD1. J gave up 3 bases and V 8 bases, and 5 bases lay outside the gene matches. Per the germline V gene, CDR1 is SNHLY and CDR2 is FYNNEI. The CDR3 extends over 13 amino acids. CDR3 sequence: CASCSDRDTEAFF. CDR3 coding DNA: TGTGCCAGCTGTTCGGACAGGGACACTGAAGCTTTCTTT. The full variable domain, with the rest looked up from reference TRBV2 and TRBJ1-1, is EPEVTQTPSHQVTQMGQEVILRCVPISNHLYFYWYRQILGQKVEFLVSFYNNEISEKSEIFDDQFSVERPDGSNFTLKIRSTKLEDSAMYFCASCSDRDTEAFFGQGTRLTVV.

The genes are TRBV7-2 and TRBJ1-1, with a tentative D call TRBD1 (5 bases). The CDR3 covers 15 residues. Germline-derived CDR1 and CDR2 are SGHTA and FQGNSA. V gave up 1 base and J gave up 2 bases, with 11 bases separating them. CDR3 nucleotide sequence: TGTGCCAGCAGCTTAGAAGGGCAGGGAAACACTGAAGCTTTCTTT. This codes for CASSLEGQGNTEAFF.

V and J are TRBV6-5 and TRBJ1-2; 9 bases map to TRBD1. The CDR3 covers 15 residues. V was clipped by 5 bases and J by 4 bases; unmatched bases: 8. CDR1 and CDR2 from the germline V gene are MNHEY and SVGAGI. The CDR3 DNA is TGTGCCAGCAGTCCTGGACAGGGGAATTTCTATGGCTACACCTTC. Translation gives CASSPGQGNFYGYTF.

The chain links TRBV27 to TRBJ1-5; a weak D match, TRBD1 (6 bases). CDR1 and CDR2 from the germline V gene are MNHEY and SMNVEV (reference sequence). V lost 8 bases and J 0 bases, leaving 17 bases between the germline ends. The CDR3 extends over 16 amino acids. CDR3 in amino acids: CASAPGESYSNQPQHF. CDR3 bases: TGTGCCAGCGCCCCAGGGGAGAGTTATAGCAATCAGCCCCAGCATTTT.

The CDR3 loop is CASSPSDRGNNIQYF. DNA for the CDR3: TGTGCCAGCAGTCCATCGGACAGGGGGAACAACATTCAGTACTTC. This rearrangement joins TRBV25-1 to TRBJ2-4; 10 nucleotides line up with TRBD1. J lost 7 bases, V lost 5 bases, and 8 bases had no gene match. The CDR3 contains 15 residues. Germline assignment: CDR1 MGHDK and CDR2 SYGVNS.

The chain carries TRBV27 and TRBJ2-3; tentative D call: TRBD1 (5 bases). V was clipped by 5 bases and J by 2 bases, with 11 bases between them. The CDR3 runs to 14 residues. CDR1 is MNHEY and CDR2 is SMNVEV in the germline V gene (reference sequence). The CDR3 protein is CASSEAGITDTQYF. CDR3 in DNA: TGTGCCAGCAGTGAGGCAGGGATCACAGATACGCAGTATTTT.

The genes are TRBV6-6 and TRBJ2-3; 7 bases are shared with TRBD1. Germline CDR1 MNHNY, CDR2 SVGAGI (reference sequence). The V gene end was trimmed by 4 bases and the J gene end by 1 base; junction bases not matched to a gene: 2. CDR3 size: 14 residues. The CDR3 is CASSFDRGTDTQYF. Written as DNA, the CDR3 is TGTGCCAGCAGTTTCGACAGGGGCACAGATACGCAGTATTTT.

The chain recombines TRBV29-1 with TRBJ1-3; D might be TRBD1 (5 bases). There are 12 residues in the CDR3. The V and J ends lost 5 bases and 2 bases respectively, with 7 bases between them. Germline-derived CDR1 and CDR2 are SQVTM and ANQGSEA. The CDR3 region is CSVSGTGNTIYF. As DNA, the CDR3 is TGCAGCGTTTCAGGGACTGGAAACACCATATATTTT.

V and J are TRBV30 and TRBJ2-1; 8 bases are shared with TRBD1. From germline, CDR1 is GTSNPN and CDR2 SVGIG (reference sequence). The CDR3 has 12 residues. J gave up 3 bases and V 8 bases, and 3 bases lay outside the gene matches. The CDR3 region is CAGGQVYNEQFF. CDR3 nucleotides: TGTGCCGGGGGACAGGTCTACAATGAGCAGTTCTTC.

Only a few counts were recorded for this clone. This chain joins TRBV19 and TRBJ1-2; no definite D call. V shed 0 bases and J shed 4 bases, with 18 bases lying between them. CDR3 length equals 17 residues. Germline CDR1 LNHDA, CDR2 SQIVND (reference sequence). CDR3 DNA sequence: TGTGCCAGTAGTATAGATGCCTTGGATCCGGGAGGCTATGGCTACACCTTC. Amino acids: CASSIDALDPGGYGYTF.

The chain carries TRBV5-6 and TRBJ2-3; 11 bases are a match to TRBD1. The V gene's germline CDR1 is SGHDT and CDR2 YYEEEE. Germline trimming cut 4 bases from V and 4 bases from J; bases unmatched to any gene: 5. CDR3 length: 15 amino acids. CDR3 sequence reads: CASSPDRGLADTQYF. The CDR3 DNA is TGTGCCAGCAGCCCGGACAGGGGGCTAGCAGATACGCAGTATTTT.

The chain recombines TRBV5-1 with TRBJ2-7, with 10 bases identical to TRBD1. Germline loops: CDR1 SGHRS, CDR2 YFSETQ. The trim removed 1 base at V and 2 bases at J, leaving 6 bases unmatched. The CDR3 extends over 16 amino acids. The CDR3 is CASSLTGDRGPYEQYF. The CDR3, as DNA: TGCGCCAGCAGCTTGACGGGGGACAGGGGCCCCTACGAGCAGTACTTC.